A single sample is the source of the 9 T cell receptor beta chains below, sequenced in a study of blood T cell repertoires in COVID-19. TCRdb's copy holds only in-frame clones and misses some; the assay was immunoSEQ multiplex PCR. The table records over 150,000 clones, 84% of them present only once. The sequencing input was peripheral blood. All receptors derive from a woman aged 80 or over with COVID-19, enrolled during active disease.

The rearrangement joins TRBV6-6 to TRBJ1-1; D not certain. This CDR3 has 16 residues. Germline V CDR1 and CDR2: MNHNY, SVGAGI (reference sequence). Between the trimmed V and J ends, which lost 0 bases and 6 bases, there was a span of 17 bases. The DNA of the CDR3 is TGTGCCAGCAGTTACTCGCAACAGTACCGACCGGCTGAAGCTTTCTTT. Its translation is CASSYSQQYRPAEAFF.

The chain employs TRBV6-5 and TRBJ1-2; tentative D call: TRBD1 (6 bases). Trimming removed 0 bases from V and 4 bases from J, with 9 bases in between. The CDR3 is 14 residues long. The germline V gene has CDR1 MNHEY and CDR2 SVGAGI. CDR3 sequence: CASSYSKGGYGYTF. CDR3 in DNA: TGTGCCAGCAGTTACTCGAAAGGGGGCTATGGCTACACCTTC.

V gene TRBV7-2 combines with J gene TRBJ1-4; 8 bases are shared with TRBD1. Germline lookup yields CDR1 SGHTA and CDR2 FQGNSA. The ends lost 6 bases at V and 4 bases at J; junction bases unmatched: 4. The CDR3 covers 14 residues. In DNA form, the CDR3 reads TGTGCCAGCAGTCCGGGACAGGATAATGAAAAACTGTTTTTT. Its protein product is CASSPGQDNEKLFF.

The V call is TRBV7-3, the J call TRBJ2-1; D perhaps matches TRBD2 (5 bases). Per germline, CDR1 SGHTA and CDR2 FQGTGA. V lost 5 bases to trimming and J lost 7 bases, with 15 bases between them. This CDR3 has 14 residues. The CDR3: CASSALGWRNEQFF. CDR3 nucleotide sequence: TGTGCCAGCAGCGCACTGGGGTGGAGGAATGAGCAGTTCTTC.

Only one count was recorded for this clone. The chain couples TRBV7-9 to TRBJ1-3; D unclear. The CDR3 extends over 13 amino acids. With 7 bases removed from V and 3 bases from J, the gap between germline ends came to 10 bases. CDR1 and CDR2 from the germline V gene are SEHNR and FQNEAQ (reference sequence). CDR3 residues: CASTKTIGNTIYF. As DNA, the CDR3 is TGTGCCAGCACCAAGACAATTGGAAACACCATATATTTT.

This rearrangement joins TRBV29-1 to TRBJ1-2; perhaps TRBD1 as D (5 bases). CDR1 is SQVTM and CDR2 is ANQGSEA in the germline V gene. CDR3 size: 13 residues. V lost 4 bases, J lost 4 bases, and 13 bases lay in between. The CDR3 spells CSVGPREGYGYTF. Here the CDR3 DNA reads TGCAGCGTTGGCCCCAGGGAGGGCTATGGCTACACCTTC.

There are a few counts of this clone. The chain couples TRBV11-3 to TRBJ2-1, with a tentative D call TRBD2 (6 bases). In germline, CDR1 is SGHNT, CDR2 YENEEA. V was cut by 5 bases and J by 4 bases, with 12 bases left in between. The CDR3 has 14 residues. The CDR3 DNA sequence: TGTGCCAGCAGCCCGGGACTCCAATACAATGAGCAGTTCTTC. Encoded protein: CASSPGLQYNEQFF.

For the CDR3, the DNA is TGCAGTGCAGCGGGGCTTTACGAGCAGTACTTC. This sequence encodes CSAAGLYEQYF. The chain combines TRBV20-1 with TRBJ2-7; 7 bases fit TRBD2. J lost 4 bases, V lost 6 bases, and 3 bases had no gene match. The CDR3 runs to 11 residues. Germline V gives CDR1 DFQATT, CDR2 SNEGSKA (reference sequence).

The chain carries TRBV27 and TRBJ2-3; 9 bases align to TRBD1. The germline V gene has CDR1 MNHEY and CDR2 SMNVEV (reference sequence). The CDR3 consists of 17 residues. V trimming: 4 bases; J trimming: 3 bases; junction bases outside the gene matches: 11. The CDR3: CASSSPRDRGTTDTQYF. The DNA of the CDR3 is TGTGCCAGCAGTTCCCCACGCGACAGGGGGACAACAGATACGCAGTATTTT.